These 3 T cell receptor beta chains share one sample of origin, sequenced in a study of blood T cell repertoires in COVID-19. Assay: immunoSEQ multiplex PCR; the TCRdb copy retains only in-frame clones and omits some. The sample gives approximately 60,000 clones, more than 75% of which show up once; about 22% is in the top ten. Sequencing used peripheral blood. The source of these receptors is a woman aged 60 to 75 with acute or convalescent COVID-19.

CDR3 in amino acids: CASSFSHEQYF. As DNA, the CDR3 is TGTGCCAGCAGCTTCTCTCACGAGCAGTACTTC. The chain recombines TRBV7-2 with TRBJ2-7; no clear D gene. Germline V CDR1 and CDR2: SGHTA, FQGNSA. This CDR3 contains 11 residues. Trimming cost V 3 bases and J 5 bases, with 5 bases left between them.

The V gene is TRBV3-1 (or the pseudogene TRBV3-2), the J gene TRBJ1-4, with TRBD1 identical over 8 bases. The CDR3 consists of 14 residues. V lost 10 bases and J lost 6; bases outside the gene matches: 10. CDR1 LGHDT and CDR2 YNNKEL come from the germline V gene (reference sequence). The CDR3 region has the DNA TGTGCCACTTCTGGACAGGGAGCAGATGAAAAACTGTTTTTT. Its protein is CATSGQGADEKLFF.

This chain connects TRBV7-2 to TRBJ2-3; D unresolved. V was cut by 6 bases and J by 0 bases, with 13 bases left in between. Looked up from germline, CDR1 is SGHTA and CDR2 is FQGNSA. This CDR3 has 15 residues. The CDR3 coding sequence is TGTGCCAGCAGTCTCTCTCTCGCGAGCACAGATACGCAGTATTTT. Its translation is CASSLSLASTDTQYF.